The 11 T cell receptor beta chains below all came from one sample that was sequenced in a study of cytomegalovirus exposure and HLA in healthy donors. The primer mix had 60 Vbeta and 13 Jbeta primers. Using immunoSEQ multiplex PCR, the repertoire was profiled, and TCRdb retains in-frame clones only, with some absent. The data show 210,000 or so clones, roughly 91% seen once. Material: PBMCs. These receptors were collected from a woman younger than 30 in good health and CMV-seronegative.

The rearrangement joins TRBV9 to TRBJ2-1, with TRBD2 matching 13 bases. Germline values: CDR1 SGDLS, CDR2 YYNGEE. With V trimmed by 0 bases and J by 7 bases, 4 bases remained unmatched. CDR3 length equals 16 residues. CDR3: CASSVVLGLAGNEQFF. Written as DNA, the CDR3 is TGTGCCAGCAGCGTAGTTCTGGGACTAGCGGGGAATGAGCAGTTCTTC.

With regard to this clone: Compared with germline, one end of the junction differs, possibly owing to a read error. CDR3 sequence (DNA): TGTTCCAGCAGCTTCGGACTAGCGGGGGCCGCCACCGGGGAGCTGTTTTTT. This translates into CSSSFGLAGAATGELFF. The V gene is TRBV7-9, the J gene TRBJ2-2; TRBD2 matches 13 bases. The CDR3 totals 17 residues. Germline CDR1 reads SEHNR; CDR2 reads FQNEAQ (reference sequence).

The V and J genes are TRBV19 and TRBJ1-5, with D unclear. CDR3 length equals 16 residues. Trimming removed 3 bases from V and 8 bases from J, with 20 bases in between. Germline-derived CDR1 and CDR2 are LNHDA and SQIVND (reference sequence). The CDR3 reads CASSITYTALPKPQHF. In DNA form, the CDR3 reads TGTGCCAGTAGTATTACGTACACCGCTCTTCCGAAGCCCCAGCATTTT.

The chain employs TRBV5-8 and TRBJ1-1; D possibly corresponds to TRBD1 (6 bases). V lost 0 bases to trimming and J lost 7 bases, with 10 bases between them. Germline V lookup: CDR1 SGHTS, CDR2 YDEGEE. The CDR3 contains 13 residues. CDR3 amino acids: CASSLGQGIEAFF. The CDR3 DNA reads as TGTGCCAGCAGCTTGGGGCAGGGGATTGAAGCTTTCTTT.

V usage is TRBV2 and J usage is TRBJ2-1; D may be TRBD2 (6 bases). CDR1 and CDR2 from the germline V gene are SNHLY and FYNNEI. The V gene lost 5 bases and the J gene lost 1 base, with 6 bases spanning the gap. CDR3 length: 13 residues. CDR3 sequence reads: CASSRESYNEQFF. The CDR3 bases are TGTGCCAGCAGTCGGGAGTCCTACAATGAGCAGTTCTTC. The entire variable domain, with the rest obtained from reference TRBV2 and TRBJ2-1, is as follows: EPEVTQTPSHQVTQMGQEVILRCVPISNHLYFYWYRQILGQKVEFLVSFYNNEISEKSEIFDDQFSVERPDGSNFTLKIRSTKLEDSAMYFCASSRESYNEQFFGPGTRLTVL.

The CDR3 region is CAIGVAGGNEQFF. CDR3 coding DNA: TGTGCCATCGGAGTAGCGGGAGGGAATGAGCAGTTCTTC. The chain couples TRBV10-3 to TRBJ2-1; 11 positions agree with TRBD2. V shed 8 bases and J 7 bases; nucleotides not matched to a gene: 4. This CDR3 is built from 13 residues. Germline V gives CDR1 ENHRY, CDR2 SYGVKD.

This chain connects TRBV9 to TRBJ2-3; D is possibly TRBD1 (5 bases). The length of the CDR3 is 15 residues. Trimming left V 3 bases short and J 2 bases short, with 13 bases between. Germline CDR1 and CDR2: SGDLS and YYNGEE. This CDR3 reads CASSARQIITDTQYF. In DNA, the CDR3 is TGTGCCAGCAGCGCCCGACAGATCATCACAGATACGCAGTATTTT.

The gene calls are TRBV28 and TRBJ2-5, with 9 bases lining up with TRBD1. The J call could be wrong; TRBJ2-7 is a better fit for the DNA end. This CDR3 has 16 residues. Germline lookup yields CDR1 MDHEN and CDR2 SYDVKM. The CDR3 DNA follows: TGTGCCAGCAGTTTGGGACAGGGAACGGGGTACTACGAGCAGTACTTC. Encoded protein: CASSLGQGTGYYEQYF.

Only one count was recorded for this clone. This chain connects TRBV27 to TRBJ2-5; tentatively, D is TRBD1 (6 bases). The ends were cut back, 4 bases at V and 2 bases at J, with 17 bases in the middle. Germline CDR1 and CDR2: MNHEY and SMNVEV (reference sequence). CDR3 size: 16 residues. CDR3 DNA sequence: TGTGCCAGCAGTTCCAGAATGGACAGAGAACAAGAGACCCAGTACTTC. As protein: CASSSRMDREQETQYF.

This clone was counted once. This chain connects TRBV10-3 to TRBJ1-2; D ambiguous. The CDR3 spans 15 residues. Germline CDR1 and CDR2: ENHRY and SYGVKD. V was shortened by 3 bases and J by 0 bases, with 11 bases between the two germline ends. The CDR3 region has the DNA TGTGCCATCAGTGAATGGGGAGGGTCTAACTATGGCTACACCTTC. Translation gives CAISEWGGSNYGYTF.

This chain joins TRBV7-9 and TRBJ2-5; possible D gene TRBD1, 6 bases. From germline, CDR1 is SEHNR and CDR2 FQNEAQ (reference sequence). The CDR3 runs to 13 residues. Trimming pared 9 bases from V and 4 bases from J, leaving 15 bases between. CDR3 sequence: CASGTIGSETQYF. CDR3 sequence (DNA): TGTGCCAGTGGGACAATAGGTTCAGAGACCCAGTACTTC.